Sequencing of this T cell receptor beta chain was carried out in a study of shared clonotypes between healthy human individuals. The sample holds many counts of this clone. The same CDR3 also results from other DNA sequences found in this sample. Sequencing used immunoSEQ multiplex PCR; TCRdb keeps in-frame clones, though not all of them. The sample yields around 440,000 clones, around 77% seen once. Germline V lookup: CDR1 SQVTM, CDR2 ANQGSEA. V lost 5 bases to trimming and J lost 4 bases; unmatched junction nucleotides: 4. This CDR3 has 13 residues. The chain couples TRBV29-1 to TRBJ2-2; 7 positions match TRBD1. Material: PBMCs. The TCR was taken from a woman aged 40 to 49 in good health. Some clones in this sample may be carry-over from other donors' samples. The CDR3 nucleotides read TGCAGCGTTAACAGGGGCGGCACCGGGGAGCTGTTTTTT. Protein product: CSVNRGGTGELFF.